The entry below describes one TCR beta chain. There is no known antigen for this receptor. The sample holds no much larger clone one base away, and base qualities are not on file. Per the germline V gene, SGDLS is the CDR1 and YYNGEE is the CDR2. The CDR3 runs 14 amino acids, cysteine and phenylalanine included. The DNA shown is the 42-base CDR3, in frame from base 1. V loses 2 bases of germline sequence and J loses 6 bases, and the interval between the two ends is 15 bases. This sample is part of a study of T cell changes during pregnancy in multiple sclerosis (dated by TCRdb to the late 2010s). Study-level background: In women with multiple sclerosis, the researchers looked at how the T cell repertoire shifted as pregnancy progressed.

Libraries were prepared through the immunoSEQ multiplex PCR assay. TCRdb took this table from immuneACCESS and kept in-frame rearrangements with V and J called. Such tables lack part of the clones; where checked against another copy, unresolved V genes explain under half of the gap, and the rest is unexplained. A total of about 69,000 clones appear in this sample, just over 90% of them only once. About 1.5% of the sample lies in the top ten. Here the chain combines TRBV9 and TRBJ2-7; TRBD1 is a possible D gene, resting on 7 matching bases. The source was peripheral blood, collected in the third trimester of pregnancy. The source is a female donor with multiple sclerosis, enrolled in a pregnancy study. The CDR3 region has the sequence CASSVGAGGREQYF. In nucleotides, the sequence is TGTGCCAGCAGCGTGGGGGCAGGGGGGCGCGAGCAGTACTTC.